One sample yielded the 30 T cell receptor beta chains listed below, sequenced in a study of CDR3 diversity in severe acne. TCRdb independently ran MiXCR on the PCR reads; one entry per CDR3 protein. The sample has over 100,000 distinct CDR3 sequences; 51% are singletons. The material sequenced was blood. The receptors here all came from a male donor with acne.

The chain has TRBV29-1 and TRBJ2-7; D not certain. The germline V gene has CDR1 SQVTM and CDR2 ANQGSEA. The CDR3 totals 11 residues. V was cut by 7 bases and J by 6 bases, with 13 bases left in between. The CDR3 DNA reads as TGCAGCGGCCCCCTGGGAAGCGAGCAGTACTTC. This sequence encodes CSGPLGSEQYF.

This clonotype was counted a few times. This chain links TRBV12-3 or TRBV12-4 with TRBJ2-5; D is unresolved. The CDR3 consists of 14 residues. V lost 5 bases, J lost 7 bases, and 17 bases lay in between. The CDR3 loop reads CASSPISPNGTQYF. In nucleotides, the CDR3 is TGTGCCAGCAGTCCCATCTCCCCCAACGGGACCCAGTACTTC.

About this clonotype: The CDR3 end shows no conserved phenylalanine or tryptophan, and so a read error is likely. The genes are TRBV12-3 or TRBV12-4 and TRBJ2-1; TRBD1 matches at 8 bases. This CDR3 region has 15 residues. V was pared by 6 bases and J by 4 bases, with 8 bases of the junction left unmatched. The CDR3 region is CASSLDRGLYNEQFS. CDR3 nucleotides: TGTGCCAGCAGCCTTGACAGGGGTCTTTACAATGAGCAGTTCTCC.

This sequence joins TRBV6-5 and TRBJ1-2; D not certain. V gave up 0 bases and J gave up 0 bases, with 5 bases separating them. Germline V gives CDR1 MNHEY, CDR2 SVGAGI. The CDR3 sequence is 14 residues long. The CDR3 DNA is TGTGCCAGCAGTTACTCAGAGGCTAACTATGGCTACACCTTC. The encoded protein is CASSYSEANYGYTF.

The chain is built from TRBV9 and TRBJ2-3, with 7 nucleotides matching TRBD2. The V and J ends lost 3 bases and 2 bases, in that order; junction bases with no gene match: 6. Germline V gene lookup returns CDR1 SGDLS and CDR2 YYNGEE. The CDR3 covers 15 residues. The DNA for the CDR3 is TGTGCCAGCAGCGCCCTCGGGAGGTACACAGATACGCAGTATTTT. Amino acid sequence: CASSALGRYTDTQYF.

V usage is TRBV2 and J usage is TRBJ1-1; the D is unclear. The V and J ends lost 5 bases and 1 base respectively, with 14 bases between them. The CDR3 is 15 residues long. Germline V lookup: CDR1 SNHLY, CDR2 FYNNEI. The CDR3 DNA reads as TGTGCCAGCAGTTCAAGGGAAGAGAAGAACACTGAAGCTTTCTTT. Encoded protein: CASSSREEKNTEAFF.

This clonotype occurred many times. In nucleotides, the CDR3 is TGCAGTACTCAAACAGGGGAAGGCACTGAAGCTTTCTTT. Residues: CSTQTGEGTEAFF. This chain uses TRBV20-1 with TRBJ1-1; 7 nucleotides agree with TRBD1. Germline CDR1 and CDR2: DFQATT and SNEGSKA (reference sequence). With 8 bases clipped from V and 4 bases from J, the junction kept 10 bases outside the gene matches. The CDR3 is made up of 13 amino acids.

This clonotype has a single count. The chain employs TRBV20-1 and TRBJ1-6, with D possibly being TRBD1 (6 bases). Germline V gene lookup returns CDR1 DFQATT and CDR2 SNEGSKA (reference sequence). Trimming shortened V by 6 bases and J by 9 bases, and 15 bases separated the two germline ends. The CDR3 length is 13 residues. CDR3 nucleotides: TGCAGTGCCCAACAGGGCTCCCTTTCACCCCTCCACTTT. This gives the protein CSAQQGSLSPLHF.

This clonotype came up a few times. The chain is built from TRBV20-1 and TRBJ2-5, with D uncertain. Germline-derived CDR1 and CDR2 are DFQATT and SNEGSKA (reference sequence). With 3 bases removed from V and 3 bases from J, the gap between germline ends came to 11 bases. This CDR3 spans 13 amino acids. DNA for the CDR3: TGCAGTGCTAGGGACGGACCGGAAGAGACCCAGTACTTC. Residues: CSARDGPEETQYF.

This clonotype was counted many times. The chain combines TRBV6-4 with TRBJ2-3; TRBD2 agrees at 9 bases. The V and J ends lost 2 bases and 1 base, in that order; junction bases with no gene match: 1. CDR1 MRHNA and CDR2 SNTAGT come from the germline V gene. The CDR3 runs 15 residues. DNA of the CDR3: TGTGCCAGCAGTGACGTAGCGGGAGGCACAGATACGCAGTATTTT. It specifies CASSDVAGGTDTQYF.

A word on this clonotype: A much bigger clone sits one base away, suggesting this may be a read error. The V and J genes are TRBV4-3 and TRBJ2-7; D gene unclear. The length of the CDR3 is 15 residues. The V gene's germline CDR1 is LGHNA and CDR2 YSLEER. V shed 0 bases and J shed 5 bases, with 14 bases lying between them. The CDR3 nucleotides read TGCGCCAGCAGCCAAGATAGGCGCGTCGGGCACGAGCAGTACTTC. Its translation is CASSQDRRVGHEQYF.

The chain joins TRBV10-3 to TRBJ2-7; 7 bases agree with TRBD2. Germline CDR1 reads ENHRY; CDR2 reads SYGVKD. The CDR3 length is 13 residues. J was trimmed by 6 bases and V by 8 bases; bases with no gene match: 10. This CDR3 reads CAIYNLGEGEQYF. Written as DNA, the CDR3 is TGTGCCATCTACAACCTAGGGGAGGGCGAGCAGTACTTC.

The genes are TRBV7-9 and TRBJ1-1; D might be TRBD1 (6 bases). The germline V gene has CDR1 SEHNR and CDR2 FQNEAQ (reference sequence). CDR3 length: 13 residues. Trimming pared 5 bases from V and 8 bases from J, leaving 15 bases between. CDR3: CASSLEGEREAFF. Here the CDR3 DNA reads TGTGCCAGCAGCCTAGAGGGGGAAAGGGAAGCTTTCTTT.

This rearrangement joins TRBV9 to TRBJ2-5; no definite D call. V gave up 7 bases and J gave up 5 bases, with 21 bases separating them. From germline, CDR1 is SGDLS and CDR2 YYNGEE. The CDR3 extends over 15 amino acids. The CDR3 nucleotides are TGTGCCAGCTCGCCAGAGTTGGGAAAAGGGGAGACCCAGTACTTC. This translates into CASSPELGKGETQYF.

In its sample, this clonotype was seen many times. J is TRBJ1-1 and V is TRBV9; no clear D. The CDR3 extends over 14 amino acids. The germline CDR1 and CDR2 sequences are SGDLS and YYNGEE. V lost 3 bases and J 6 bases, leaving 15 bases between the germline ends. CDR3 region: CASSAGPRGAEAFF. CDR3 sequence (DNA): TGTGCCAGCAGCGCGGGCCCCCGGGGAGCTGAAGCTTTCTTT.

This clonotype was counted ten times or more. The chain joins TRBV9 to TRBJ2-4; D remains unclear. Germline CDR1 reads SGDLS; CDR2 reads YYNGEE. This CDR3 spans 16 amino acids. V lost 1 base and J 7 bases, leaving 18 bases between the germline ends. CDR3 region: CASSVTPLSHGNIQYF. The CDR3 DNA follows: TGTGCCAGCAGCGTAACCCCTCTTAGCCACGGGAACATTCAGTACTTC.

The chain uses TRBV7-6 and TRBJ2-7; a weak D match, TRBD1 (5 bases). This CDR3 spans 15 amino acids. CDR1 is SGHVS and CDR2 is FNYEAQ in the germline V gene. Trimming removed 6 bases from V and 3 bases from J, with 18 bases in between. CDR3 sequence reads: CASSLAAGILYEQYF. The DNA for the CDR3 is TGTGCCAGCAGTTTGGCTGCAGGGATACTCTACGAGCAGTACTTC.

About this clonotype: The junction departs from the called germline gene at one end, perhaps through a read error. This chain joins TRBV28 and TRBJ2-2; 8 bases match TRBD1. CDR3 length: 14 residues. The V gene's germline CDR1 is MDHEN and CDR2 SYDVKM. The CDR3 is CASRTGENTGEVFF. The DNA of the CDR3 is TGTGCCAGCAGGACAGGGGAGAACACCGGGGAGGTGTTTTTT.

This sequence joins TRBV15 and TRBJ2-2, with D hard to call. Trimming left V 5 bases short and J 4 bases short, with 14 bases between. The CDR3 is 15 residues long. Germline V gene sequence: CDR1 LNHNV, CDR2 YYDKDF (reference sequence). The CDR3 here is CATSSLEIGTGELFF. The DNA of the CDR3 is TGTGCCACCAGCTCCCTTGAAATCGGCACCGGGGAGCTGTTTTTT.

The genes are TRBV9 and TRBJ1-5; D may be TRBD1 (6 bases). CDR1 and CDR2 from the germline V gene are SGDLS and YYNGEE. V was trimmed by 3 bases and J by 4 bases, leaving 11 bases between them. This CDR3 region has 14 residues. The DNA for the CDR3 is TGTGCCAGCAGCGGATCAGGGGCGAATCAGCCCCAGCATTTT. This codes for CASSGSGANQPQHF.

The chain's CDR3 is CASSLAPWVGYTF. CDR3 sequence (DNA): TGTGCCAGCAGCTTAGCGCCTTGGGTTGGCTACACCTTC. The V and J genes are TRBV7-9 and TRBJ1-2; no definite D call. V lost 0 bases and J 7 bases, leaving 9 bases between the germline ends. This CDR3 is built from 13 residues. Germline loops: CDR1 SEHNR, CDR2 FQNEAQ (reference sequence).

This clonotype was observed a few times. The rearrangement joins TRBV19 to TRBJ1-5; D remains unclear. This CDR3 has 14 residues. V dropped 11 bases and J dropped 2 bases, with 16 bases sitting between them. Germline assignment: CDR1 LNHDA and CDR2 SQIVND (reference sequence). The CDR3 spells CAAAESFGNQPQHF. The CDR3 region has the DNA TGTGCCGCTGCGGAGAGCTTTGGCAATCAGCCCCAGCATTTT.

The genes are TRBV29-1 and TRBJ1-1; tentative D call: TRBD1 (5 bases). CDR1 SQVTM and CDR2 ANQGSEA come from the germline V gene. The CDR3 totals 12 residues. V shed 4 bases and J shed 4 bases, with 10 bases lying between them. The chain's CDR3 is CSVAAGGTEAFF. The CDR3 DNA reads as TGCAGCGTTGCGGCCGGGGGCACTGAAGCTTTCTTT.

Many counts were recorded for this clonotype. The V call is TRBV2, the J call TRBJ2-6; no clear D. Germline-derived CDR1 and CDR2 are SNHLY and FYNNEI. The ends were cut back, 4 bases at V and 0 bases at J, with 22 bases in the middle. CDR3 length: 20 residues. DNA for the CDR3: TGTGCCAGCAGTGTCGCCCTTTCGGGCCAAGGGTTCTCTGGGGCCAACGTCCTGACTTTC. This translates into CASSVALSGQGFSGANVLTF.

Ten or more counts support this clonotype. The gene calls are TRBV14 and TRBJ2-7; no firm D call. This CDR3 region has 12 residues. The V gene's germline CDR1 is SGHDN and CDR2 FVKESK. The V end was cut by 0 bases, the J end by 6 bases, with 6 bases between. The CDR3 here is CASSQDPFEQYF. CDR3 DNA sequence: TGTGCCAGCAGCCAAGATCCATTCGAGCAGTACTTC.

The chain joins TRBV2 to TRBJ2-5; TRBD2 might be the D (6 bases). Per germline, CDR1 SNHLY and CDR2 FYNNEI. The V end was cut by 7 bases, the J end by 11 bases, with 20 bases between. The length of the CDR3 is 13 residues. The chain's CDR3 is CASTAETGGTQYF. The CDR3 coding sequence is TGTGCCAGCACCGCAGAGACCGGCGGGACTCAGTACTTC.

J is TRBJ2-1 and V is TRBV29-1; D is perhaps TRBD2 (6 bases). Trimming removed 7 bases at V and 3 bases at J, with 7 bases between. This CDR3 contains 11 residues. Germline V gives CDR1 SQVTM, CDR2 ANQGSEA. The CDR3 reads CSGRGYNEQFF. CDR3 DNA: TGCAGCGGGAGGGGCTACAATGAGCAGTTCTTC.

Remarks on this clonotype: A much larger clone lies a single base off, so this may be a read error. CDR3 in DNA: TGTGCCAGCAGTTTGGAGTTCTTGGGGAATGAGCAGTTCTTC. Translation: CASSLEFLGNEQFF. The genes are TRBV3-1 and TRBJ2-1; no firm D call. The CDR3 sequence is 14 residues long. Germline CDR1 is LGHDT and CDR2 is YNNKEL (reference sequence). The V end was cut by 6 bases, the J end by 7 bases, with 16 bases between.

Of note for this clonotype: One end of the junction does not line up with germline, which may come from a read error. The rearrangement joins TRBV6-4 to TRBJ2-3; D might be TRBD1 or TRBD2, each matching 5 bases. This CDR3 has 14 residues. Germline CDR1 and CDR2: MRHNA and SNTAGT. CDR3 sequence: CVSGGHLGEDTQYF. The CDR3, as DNA: TGTGTCAGCGGAGGACATCTAGGGGAAGATACGCAGTATTTT.

This clonotype has ten or more counts. The genes are TRBV6-2 or TRBV6-3 and TRBJ2-7; the D is unclear. The V gene lost 2 bases and the J gene lost 2 bases, with 4 bases spanning the gap. The germline V gene has CDR1 MNHEY and CDR2 SVGEGT. The CDR3 totals 12 residues. The CDR3 protein is CASSYAAYEQYF. The CDR3 region has the DNA TGTGCCAGCAGTTACGCAGCCTACGAGCAGTACTTC.